The 8 T cell receptor beta chains below were found in one sample sequenced in a study of OX40 agonist ivuxolimab in advanced cancers. Some clones are missing from TCRdb's copy, which holds only in-frame ones; the method was immunoSEQ multiplex PCR. This sample carries about 77,000 clones, around four fifths of them seen once, and the ten largest clones take roughly 0.76%. This sample comprised CD4+ or CD8+ T cells sorted from blood, obtained in a trial of the OX40 agonist ivuxolimab. These receptors were taken from an adult with an advanced solid tumor such as melanoma, head and neck, liver or kidney cancer.

This clone was seen a few times. The chain recombines TRBV10-3 with TRBJ1-1; TRBD1 is a possible D gene (5 bases). Germline values: CDR1 ENHRY, CDR2 SYGVKD. V was pared by 7 bases and J by 1 base, with 10 bases between. The CDR3 has 13 residues. This CDR3 reads CAIKVQGNTEAFF. CDR3 bases: TGTGCCATCAAGGTTCAGGGGAACACTGAAGCTTTCTTT.

This rearrangement joins TRBV12-5 to TRBJ2-3, with D perhaps matching TRBD2 (5 bases). Germline CDR1 reads LGHNT; CDR2 reads FRNRAP. V was clipped by 3 bases and J by 7 bases, with 8 bases between them. The CDR3 is 12 residues long. The CDR3 nucleotides read TGTGCTAGTGGTTTACCGGGGAATACGCAGTATTTT. This gives the protein CASGLPGNTQYF.

V gene TRBV2 combines with J gene TRBJ2-7; no definite D call. Germline V lookup: CDR1 SNHLY, CDR2 FYNNEI. The CDR3 totals 12 residues. The V end was cut by 6 bases, the J end by 6 bases, with 12 bases between. The CDR3 sequence is CASSDERPEQYF. Written as DNA, the CDR3 is TGTGCCAGCAGCGACGAAAGGCCCGAGCAGTACTTC. Using reference TRBV2 and TRBJ2-7 for the parts outside the CDR3, the full variable domain is EPEVTQTPSHQVTQMGQEVILRCVPISNHLYFYWYRQILGQKVEFLVSFYNNEISEKSEIFDDQFSVERPDGSNFTLKIRSTKLEDSAMYFCASSDERPEQYFGPGTRLTVT.

This clone appeared a few times. CDR3 residues: CASSSLGGSSPGANVLTF. CDR3 nucleotide sequence: TGTGCCAGCAGCTCCCTCGGGGGATCCTCTCCTGGGGCCAACGTCCTGACTTTC. V and J are TRBV5-4 and TRBJ2-6; D possibly corresponds to TRBD2 (6 bases). CDR3 length: 18 residues. V was clipped by 3 bases and J by 2 bases, with 18 bases between them. Germline-derived CDR1 and CDR2 are SGHNT and YYREEE (reference sequence). The full variable domain, completed using reference TRBV5-4 and TRBJ2-6, is ETGVTQSPTHLIKTRGQQVTLRCSSQSGHNTVSWYQQALGQGPQFIFQYYREEENGRGNFPPRFSGLQFPNYSSELNVNALELDDSALYLCASSSLGGSSPGANVLTFGAGSRLTVL.

V is TRBV4-3 and J is TRBJ2-6; D ambiguous. Germline V CDR1 and CDR2: LGHNA, YSLEER. V was shortened by 1 base and J by 0 bases, with 7 bases between the two germline ends. The CDR3 covers 16 residues. CDR3 residues: CASSQVAVSGANVLTF. CDR3 nucleotides: TGCGCCAGCAGCCAAGTAGCAGTCTCTGGGGCCAACGTCCTGACTTTC.

This clone has a handful of counts. The chain links TRBV7-8 to TRBJ1-6; perhaps TRBD1 as D (6 bases). Germline V lookup: CDR1 SGHVS, CDR2 FQNEAQ. The length of the CDR3 is 13 residues. V lost 6 bases and J 10 bases, leaving 13 bases between the germline ends. This chain's CDR3 is CASRGQGRSPLHF. CDR3 nucleotides: TGTGCCAGCAGGGGGCAGGGGAGATCACCCCTCCACTTT.

This chain connects TRBV10-3 to TRBJ1-5, with 8 bases fitting TRBD1. V shed 4 bases and J 4 bases; nucleotides not matched to a gene: 12. The germline V gene has CDR1 ENHRY and CDR2 SYGVKD. This CDR3 contains 17 residues. The DNA of the CDR3 is TGTGCCATCAGTGGAGCCTCTCCCGGACAGGGTAATCAGCCCCAGCATTTT. Translated, it gives CAISGASPGQGNQPQHF.

V and J are TRBV19 and TRBJ2-7; no firm D call. CDR1 LNHDA and CDR2 SQIVND come from the germline V gene (reference sequence). Trimming pared 9 bases from V and 6 bases from J, leaving 18 bases between. The CDR3 is 13 amino acids. The CDR3 sequence is CASKKSFLGEQYF. The CDR3 nucleotides read TGTGCCAGCAAAAAGAGTTTCCTGGGCGAGCAGTACTTC.